Following are 13 T cell receptor beta chains from one sample sequenced in a study of blood T cell repertoires in COVID-19. Only in-frame clones appear in the TCRdb table, and some are missing; sequencing was by immunoSEQ multiplex PCR. The sample contains about 220,000 clones, about 80% of which appear only once. Sequencing used peripheral blood. Receptor source: a woman aged 55 to 70 with acute or convalescent COVID-19.

This sequence joins TRBV2 and TRBJ1-1, with D hard to call. V lost 2 bases and J lost 8, with 12 bases in between. This CDR3 has 13 amino acids. Per the germline V gene, CDR1 is SNHLY and CDR2 is FYNNEI. The CDR3 DNA is TGTGCCAGCAGTGAACGGTTTCCTCTGGAAGCTTTCTTT. Its translation: CASSERFPLEAFF. The whole variable domain, filled in from reference TRBV2 and TRBJ1-1, reads EPEVTQTPSHQVTQMGQEVILRCVPISNHLYFYWYRQILGQKVEFLVSFYNNEISEKSEIFDDQFSVERPDGSNFTLKIRSTKLEDSAMYFCASSERFPLEAFFGQGTRLTVV.

The chain joins TRBV6-2 or TRBV6-3 to TRBJ2-7; D may be TRBD1 (6 bases). The CDR3 contains 15 residues. The germline V and J ends were trimmed by 5 bases and 4 bases, with 18 bases remaining between them. Germline loops: CDR1 MNHEY, CDR2 SVGEGT. Here the CDR3 DNA reads TGTGCCAGCAGTCTCACAGGGCCCGCCTATTACGAGCAGTACTTC. It is translated as CASSLTGPAYYEQYF.

This sequence joins TRBV29-1 and TRBJ1-2; a weak D match, TRBD1 (5 bases). Between the trimmed V and J ends, which lost 5 bases and 1 base, there was a span of 11 bases. The CDR3 extends over 13 amino acids. Per germline, CDR1 SQVTM and CDR2 ANQGSEA. This CDR3 reads CSVPPQGNYGYTF. The CDR3 nucleotides read TGCAGCGTTCCACCTCAGGGTAACTATGGCTACACCTTC.

The chain couples TRBV6-2 or TRBV6-3 to TRBJ2-7; 12 bases are shared with TRBD1. The CDR3 extends over 17 amino acids. The V and J ends lost 4 bases and 3 bases, in that order; junction bases with no gene match: 10. Germline loops: CDR1 MNHEY, CDR2 SVGEGT. The CDR3 region has the DNA TGTGCCAGCAGTTCCGGGACAGGGGGCTTCATCCTCTACGAGCAGTACTTC. It encodes CASSSGTGGFILYEQYF.

V and J are TRBV14 and TRBJ2-7; D is perhaps TRBD1 (5 bases). The germline V and J ends were trimmed by 2 bases and 5 bases, with 10 bases remaining between them. Germline values: CDR1 SGHDN, CDR2 FVKESK. The CDR3 is 13 amino acids. In DNA, the CDR3 is TGTGCCAGCAGCCAAATTCAGGGAAACGAGCAGTACTTC. It yields the protein CASSQIQGNEQYF.

The sample holds a few counts of this clone. The J gene is TRBJ2-2, the V gene TRBV2; tentatively, D is TRBD1 (6 bases). V was cut by 6 bases and J by 4 bases, with 12 bases left in between. Germline loops: CDR1 SNHLY, CDR2 FYNNEI. The CDR3 spans 14 residues. The CDR3 sequence is CASSQGHPTGELFF. CDR3 sequence (DNA): TGTGCCAGCAGCCAGGGACACCCCACCGGGGAGCTGTTTTTT. Supplemented by reference TRBV2 and TRBJ2-2, the full variable domain reads EPEVTQTPSHQVTQMGQEVILRCVPISNHLYFYWYRQILGQKVEFLVSFYNNEISEKSEIFDDQFSVERPDGSNFTLKIRSTKLEDSAMYFCASSQGHPTGELFFGEGSRLTVL.

This chain links TRBV7-9 with TRBJ2-3; 8 bases match TRBD1. The V gene's germline CDR1 is SEHNR and CDR2 FQNEAQ (reference sequence). The CDR3 is 17 amino acids. V lost 1 base and J lost 2; bases outside the gene matches: 8. The DNA for the CDR3 is TGTGCCAGCAGCTTAGGCGCAGGGGGCTACTACACAGATACGCAGTATTTT. It yields the protein CASSLGAGGYYTDTQYF.

The chain combines TRBV6-5 with TRBJ1-1; TRBD1 aligns across 7 bases. The V and J ends lost 8 bases and 3 bases, in that order; junction bases with no gene match: 6. In germline, CDR1 is MNHEY, CDR2 SVGAGI. The CDR3 is made up of 13 amino acids. The CDR3 DNA is TGTGCCAGCCGACAGGGAACTTACACTGAAGCTTTCTTT. Residues: CASRQGTYTEAFF.

The genes are TRBV9 and TRBJ1-3; TRBD1 is a possible D gene (5 bases). V lost 0 bases to trimming and J lost 1 base, with 8 bases between them. CDR3 size: 15 residues. Germline values: CDR1 SGDLS, CDR2 YYNGEE. The CDR3 DNA follows: TGTGCCAGCAGCGTAGGGGGGAGGTCTGGAAACACCATATATTTT. Translating gives CASSVGGRSGNTIYF.

The genes are TRBV7-8 and TRBJ2-1; D possibly corresponds to TRBD2 (6 bases). Per germline, CDR1 SGHVS and CDR2 FQNEAQ. Trimming removed 2 bases from V and 5 bases from J, with 13 bases in between. This CDR3 contains 15 residues. The CDR3, as DNA: TGTGCCAGCAGCTTAATGGGGGGTCAAAACAATGAGCAGTTCTTC. Protein: CASSLMGGQNNEQFF. Complete variable domain (other parts from reference TRBV7-8 and TRBJ2-1): GAGVSQSPRYKVAKRGQDVALRCDPISGHVSLFWYQQALGQGPEFLTYFQNEAQLDKSGLPSDRFFAERPEGSVSTLKIQRTQQEDSAVYLCASSLMGGQNNEQFFGPGTRLTVL.

This clone appeared a single time. V and J are TRBV23-1 and TRBJ1-1; 10 bases match TRBD1. TRBV23-1 is assigned to the ORF class and has an uncertain function. Unmatched junction bases numbered 12, after V lost 7 bases and J lost 4 bases. The CDR3 is made up of 16 amino acids. CDR3 protein: CASTLRDRGCATEAFF. The CDR3 DNA reads TGCGCCAGCACTCTAAGGGACAGGGGTTGCGCCACTGAAGCTTTCTTT.

The V gene is TRBV19, the J gene TRBJ2-6; weak D call: TRBD1 (5 bases). This CDR3 is built from 12 residues. The germline CDR1 and CDR2 sequences are LNHDA and SQIVND (reference sequence). Between the trimmed V and J ends, which lost 4 bases and 12 bases, there was a span of 10 bases. The CDR3, as DNA: TGTGCCAGTAGTACCCGGACAAGCGTCCTGACTTTC. Translating gives CASSTRTSVLTF.

This chain connects TRBV7-2 to TRBJ2-7, with a possible D match to TRBD1 (5 bases). Trimming took off 5 bases at V and 2 bases at J, with 16 bases between the two ends. Germline V gene data show CDR1 as SGHTA and CDR2 as FQGNSA. The CDR3 consists of 15 residues. The CDR3 sequence: CASSPQAEVTYEQYF. The CDR3 DNA reads TGTGCCAGCAGCCCACAGGCCGAAGTCACCTACGAGCAGTACTTC.